This T cell receptor (beta chain) was recovered during a study of cytomegalovirus exposure and HLA in healthy donors. Study outcomes and limitations: Associated with cytomegalovirus, according to the listing, were 150 to 200 TCR beta chains. A few chains tied to CMV proved CMV antigen-specific in vitro.

This CDR3 region has 15 residues. The germline V gene has CDR1 SNHLY and CDR2 FYNNEI. V was clipped by 5 bases and J by 5 bases; unmatched bases: 9. This clone occurred once. Its cognate antigen is unknown. The repertoire was sequenced with immunoSEQ multiplex PCR; TCRdb's copy has only in-frame clones and lacks some. The table has 150,000 to 200,000 clones, approximately 87% seen once. Specimen: PBMCs. The rearrangement uses TRBV2 and TRBJ1-5; TRBD1 aligns across 7 bases. This TCR derives from a woman in her 30s in good health and CMV-seronegative. The CDR3 reads CASSKQGLRDQPQHF. DNA for the CDR3: TGTGCCAGCAGTAAACAGGGGTTACGGGATCAGCCCCAGCATTTT.